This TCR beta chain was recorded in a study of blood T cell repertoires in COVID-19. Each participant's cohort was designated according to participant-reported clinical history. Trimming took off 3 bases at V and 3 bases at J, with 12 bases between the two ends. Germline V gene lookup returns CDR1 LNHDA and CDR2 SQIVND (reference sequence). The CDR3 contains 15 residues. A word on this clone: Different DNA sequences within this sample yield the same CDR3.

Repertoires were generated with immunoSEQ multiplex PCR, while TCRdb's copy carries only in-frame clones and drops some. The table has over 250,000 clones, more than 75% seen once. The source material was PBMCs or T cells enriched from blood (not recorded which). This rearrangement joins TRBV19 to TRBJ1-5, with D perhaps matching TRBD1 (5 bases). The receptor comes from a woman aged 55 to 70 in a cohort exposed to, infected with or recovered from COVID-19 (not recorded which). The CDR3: CASSIGQGPNQPQHF. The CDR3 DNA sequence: TGTGCCAGTAGTATTGGGCAGGGTCCCAATCAGCCCCAGCATTTT.